This T cell receptor beta chain was recovered during a study of T cell changes during pregnancy in multiple sclerosis. The CDR3 runs to 14 residues. V lost 3 bases, J lost 5 bases, and 14 bases lay in between. From germline, CDR1 is SGHRS and CDR2 YFSETQ. Method: immunoSEQ multiplex PCR; TCRdb's copy keeps in-frame clones and lacks some. The table lists 52,000 or so clones, around 90% of them singletons, with 0.2% to 0.3% in the top ten. The sample was CD4+ T cells from peripheral blood mononuclear cells, taken in the second trimester of pregnancy. This clonotype originated in a female donor with multiple sclerosis, enrolled in a pregnancy study. The chain recombines TRBV5-1 with TRBJ1-2; tentative D call: TRBD1 (6 bases). The DNA of the CDR3 is TGCGCCAGCAGCTCTCAGGGGCAAGATTATGGCTACACCTTC. It translates to CASSSQGQDYGYTF.